This TCR beta chain originates from a study of T-cell reconstitution after alpha-beta-depleted transplantation in children. In this sample, this clonotype turned up a few times. Its specificity is not known. Study results and limitations: Counts and diversity of T cells one year after transplant came mostly from newly produced T cells. Expanded graft clones numbering several hundred reportedly gave rise to alpha-beta T cells about two months after transplant. Some patients owed their high day-60 TCRbeta diversity to surviving recipient T cells and thymic progenitors.

The CDR3 is 14 residues long. Germline assignment: CDR1 KGHSH and CDR2 LQKENI. Trimming removed 0 bases at V and 7 bases at J, with 12 bases between. TCRbeta library construction was performed incorporating unique molecular identifiers. Using its own MiXCR run on the PCR reads, TCRdb lists one record per CDR3 protein. The sample shows about 870,000 distinct CDR3 sequences, 16% of them seen only once. The TCR originated in a male patient aged 5 to 17 who had a stem cell transplant for acute lymphoblastic leukemia, so the T cells may come from the graft donor. The sample consisted of PBMCs, mostly from graft donor cells, taken 360 days after TCRalphabeta/CD19-depleted stem cell transplant. The chain is built from TRBV18 and TRBJ1-2; no definite D call. In nucleotides, the CDR3 is TGTGCCAGCTCACCACCGAGTAGGGCGGTTGGCTACACCTTC. It yields the protein CASSPPSRAVGYTF.